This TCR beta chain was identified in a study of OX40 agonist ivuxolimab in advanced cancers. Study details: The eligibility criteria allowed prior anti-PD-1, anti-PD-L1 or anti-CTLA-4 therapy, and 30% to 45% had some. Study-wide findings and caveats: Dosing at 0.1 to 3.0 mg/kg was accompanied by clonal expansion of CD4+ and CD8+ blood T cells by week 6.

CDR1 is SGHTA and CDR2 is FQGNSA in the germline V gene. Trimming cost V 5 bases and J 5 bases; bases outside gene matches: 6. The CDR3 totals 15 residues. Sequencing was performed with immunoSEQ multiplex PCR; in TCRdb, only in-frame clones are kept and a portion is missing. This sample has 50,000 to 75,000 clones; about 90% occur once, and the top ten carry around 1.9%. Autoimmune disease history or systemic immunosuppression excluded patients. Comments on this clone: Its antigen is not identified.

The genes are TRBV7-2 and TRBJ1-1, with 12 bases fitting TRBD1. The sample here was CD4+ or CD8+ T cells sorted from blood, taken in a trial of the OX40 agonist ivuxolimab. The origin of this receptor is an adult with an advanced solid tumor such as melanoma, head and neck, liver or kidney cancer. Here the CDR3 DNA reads TGTGCCAGCAGCCCAGGGACAGGGGGCGGAACTGAAGCTTTCTTT. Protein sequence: CASSPGTGGGTEAFF.